This is a list of T cell receptor beta chains from one sample in a study of technical replicates of blood from several donors. The table came from immunoSEQ multiplex PCR; TCRdb's copy has only in-frame clones and leaves some out. Of under 80,000 clones listed, 91% are singletons. Sequencing input: T cells isolated from PBMCs. The receptors were sampled from a human donor in good health. Some clones in this sample may be carry-over from other donors' samples. The CDR3 runs from the conserved cysteine through the conserved F or W. The order of the fields is V gene, CDR3 protein.

v_gene: TRBV2; CDR3aa: CASMDREQETQYF
v_gene: TRBV7-8; CDR3aa: CASSLRASGGAQYF
v_gene: TRBV6-1; CDR3aa: CASSELSVDRFNQPQHF
v_gene: TRBV28; CDR3aa: CATGGQGEYTQYF
v_gene: TRBV25-1; CDR3aa: CASSELALTDTQYF
v_gene: TRBV6-5; CDR3aa: CASSYSGANTQYF
v_gene: TRBV6-5; CDR3aa: CASSLSGNYGYTF
v_gene: TRBV4-2; CDR3aa: CASSQDGAGGFYEQYF
v_gene: TRBV7-3; CDR3aa: CASSLPSTDTQYF
v_gene: TRBV4-2; CDR3aa: CASSLWRETDTQYF
v_gene: TRBV9; CDR3aa: CASSFRDRVKREDSPGATYEQYF
v_gene: TRBV5-8; CDR3aa: CASRFTGGLYEQYF
v_gene: TRBV19; CDR3aa: CASTLGGYGEAFF
v_gene: TRBV11-2; CDR3aa: CASRPLQETQYF
v_gene: TRBV13; CDR3aa: CASSSLARMEYEQYF
v_gene: TRBV4-1; CDR3aa: CASSQGTGYGYTF
v_gene: TRBV7-9; CDR3aa: CASSLGRPITGELFF
v_gene: TRBV13; CDR3aa: CASSFATGSGNTIYF
v_gene: TRBV6-4; CDR3aa: CATRGGHFSYEQYF
v_gene: TRBV9; CDR3aa: CASSIGGTLAGGNTIYF
v_gene: TRBV7-8; CDR3aa: CASSHDSSGANVLTF
v_gene: TRBV7-2; CDR3aa: CASSYRQGDGDFGEKLFF